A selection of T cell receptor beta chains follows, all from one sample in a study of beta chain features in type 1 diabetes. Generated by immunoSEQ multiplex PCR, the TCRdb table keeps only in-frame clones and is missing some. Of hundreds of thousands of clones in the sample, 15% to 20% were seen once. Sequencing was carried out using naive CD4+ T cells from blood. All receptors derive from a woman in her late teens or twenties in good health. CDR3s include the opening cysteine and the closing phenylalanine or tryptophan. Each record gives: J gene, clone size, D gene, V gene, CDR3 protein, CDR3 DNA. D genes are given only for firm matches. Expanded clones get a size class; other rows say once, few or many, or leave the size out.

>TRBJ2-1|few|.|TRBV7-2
CASSLGQGFSYNEQFF
TGTGCCAGCAGCTTAGGTCAGGGGTTCTCCTACAATGAGCAGTTCTTC
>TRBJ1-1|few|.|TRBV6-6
CASSRVNTEAFF
TGTGCCAGCAGTAGGGTGAACACTGAAGCTTTCTTT
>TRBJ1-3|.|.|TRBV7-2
CASSLGGVGNTIYF
TGTGCCAGCAGCTTAGGAGGGGTCGGAAACACCATATATTTT
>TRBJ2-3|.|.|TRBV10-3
CATVDSSTDTQYF
TGTGCCACCGTTGATTCTAGCACAGATACGCAGTATTTT
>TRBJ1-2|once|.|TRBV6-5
CASSYSSGAKYGYTF
TGTGCCAGCAGTTACTCGAGTGGGGCGAAATATGGCTACACCTTC
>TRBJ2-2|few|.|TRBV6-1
CASSDRRVSGELFF
TGTGCCAGCAGTGATCGGCGGGTCTCCGGGGAGCTGTTTTTT
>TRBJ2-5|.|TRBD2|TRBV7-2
CASSSRLAGVVETQYF
TGTGCCAGCAGCTCTCGACTAGCGGGAGTCGTCGAGACCCAGTACTTC
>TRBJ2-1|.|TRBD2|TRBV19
CASSIDRGERYNEQFF
TGTGCCAGTAGTATAGATCGGGGGGAACGTTACAATGAGCAGTTCTTC
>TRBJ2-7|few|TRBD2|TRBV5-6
CASSLVLAGSYEQYF
TGTGCCAGCAGCTTGGTCCTAGCGGGGTCCTACGAGCAGTACTTC
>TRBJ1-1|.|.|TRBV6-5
CASSYSTQGIAEAFF
TGTGCCAGCAGTTACTCGACCCAGGGGATAGCTGAAGCTTTCTTT
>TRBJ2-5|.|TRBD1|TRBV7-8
CASSPRGQGIRETQYF
TGTGCCAGCAGCCCCCGAGGACAGGGGATCAGAGAGACCCAGTACTTC
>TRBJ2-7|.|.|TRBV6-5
CASTEGGTYEQYF
TGTGCCAGCACGGAGGGGGGGACCTACGAGCAGTACTTC
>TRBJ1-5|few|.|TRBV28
CASSAAMQHF
TGTGCCAGCAGTGCCGCTATGCAGCATTTT
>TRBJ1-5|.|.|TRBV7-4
CASSFPRLGVRSNQPQHF
TGTGCCAGCAGCTTCCCGAGACTAGGGGTTCGGAGCAATCAGCCCCAGCATTTT
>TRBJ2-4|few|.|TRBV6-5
CASSSNGDIQYF
TGTGCCAGCAGTTCAAACGGCGACATTCAGTACTTC
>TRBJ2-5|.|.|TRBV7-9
CASSLSWGTQYF
TGTGCCAGCAGCCTTAGCTGGGGGACCCAGTACTTC
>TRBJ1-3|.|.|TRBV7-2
CASSLLGYSGNTIYF
TGTGCCAGCAGCTTATTGGGGTACTCTGGAAACACCATATATTTT
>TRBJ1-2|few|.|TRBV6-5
CASRSRGPIVNGYTF
TGTGCCAGCAGGTCCCGGGGCCCCATTGTCAATGGCTACACCTTC
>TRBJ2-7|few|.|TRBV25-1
CASTPSLGAYEQYF
TGTGCCAGCACTCCTTCTCTCGGGGCATACGAGCAGTACTTC
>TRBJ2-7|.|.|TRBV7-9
CASSSRSSYEQYF
TGTGCCAGCAGCTCACGGAGCTCCTACGAGCAGTACTTC
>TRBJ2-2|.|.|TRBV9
CASSVAGNRNTGELFF
TGTGCCAGCAGCGTAGCCGGCAACCGCAACACCGGGGAGCTGTTTTTT
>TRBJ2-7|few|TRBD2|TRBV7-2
CASSLKIAGVSEQYF
TGTGCCAGCAGCTTAAAGATAGCGGGAGTGAGTGAGCAGTACTTC
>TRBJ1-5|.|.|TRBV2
CASSGQGQTNQPQHF
TGTGCCAGCAGTGGGCAGGGGCAAACCAATCAGCCCCAGCATTTT
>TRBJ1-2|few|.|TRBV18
CASSPGGGLRSYTF
TGTGCCAGCTCCCCCGGAGGGGGTCTGAGAAGCTACACCTTC
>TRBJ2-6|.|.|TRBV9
CASSVDWTVSGANVLTF
TGTGCCAGCAGCGTAGATTGGACAGTCTCTGGGGCCAACGTCCTGACTTTC
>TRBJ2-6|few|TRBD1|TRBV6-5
CASSPTGSGANVLTF
TGTGCCAGCAGCCCGACAGGGTCTGGGGCCAACGTCCTGACTTTC
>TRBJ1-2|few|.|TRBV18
CASSTGTPNYGYTF
TGTGCCAGCTCAACCGGGACACCGAACTATGGCTACACCTTC
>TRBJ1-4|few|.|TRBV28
CASSFGQLEKLFF
TGTGCCAGCAGTTTTGGACAGCTTGAAAAACTGTTTTTT
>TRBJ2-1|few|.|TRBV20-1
CSGTSYNEQFF
TGCAGTGGGACATCCTACAATGAGCAGTTCTTC
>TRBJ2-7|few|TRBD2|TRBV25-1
CASRGGTDPVEQYF
TGTGCCAGCAGGGGGGGGACGGACCCCGTGGAGCAGTACTTC
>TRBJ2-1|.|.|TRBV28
CASNKLGGLDEQFF
TGTGCCAGCAATAAACTGGGGGGGCTCGATGAGCAGTTCTTC
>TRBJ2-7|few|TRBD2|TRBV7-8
CASSLKRDPGAYEQYF
TGTGCCAGCAGCTTGAAGCGGGACCCGGGGGCCTACGAGCAGTACTTC
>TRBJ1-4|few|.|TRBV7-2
CASSLKQGVNEKLFF
TGTGCCAGCAGCTTAAAGCAGGGCGTGAATGAAAAACTGTTTTTT
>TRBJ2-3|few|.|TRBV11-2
CASSLDRSLDTQYF
TGTGCCAGCAGCTTAGATAGGTCTCTAGATACGCAGTATTTT
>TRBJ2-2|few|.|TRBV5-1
CASSLLSAGELFF
TGCGCCAGCAGCTTGCTTAGCGCCGGGGAGCTGTTTTTT
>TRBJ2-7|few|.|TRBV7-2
CASSSAGGFDEQYF
TGTGCCAGCAGCTCTGCTGGGGGATTCGACGAGCAGTACTTC
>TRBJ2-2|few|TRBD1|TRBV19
CASRSGGTGELFF
TGTGCCAGCAGATCAGGGGGCACCGGGGAGCTGTTTTTT
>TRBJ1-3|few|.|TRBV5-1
CASSPQGRTFSGNTIYF
TGCGCCAGCAGCCCACAGGGACGGACATTCTCTGGAAACACCATATATTTT
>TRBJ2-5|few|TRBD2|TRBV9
CASSVGSGRGETQYF
TGTGCCAGCAGCGTAGGTAGCGGGAGGGGAGAGACCCAGTACTTC
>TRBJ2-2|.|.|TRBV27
CASSFRRLNTGELFF
TGTGCCAGCAGTTTTCGCCGTCTGAACACCGGGGAGCTGTTTTTT
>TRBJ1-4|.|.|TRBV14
CASSRKRGAPNEKLFF
TGTGCCAGCAGCCGCAAGCGGGGGGCCCCTAATGAAAAACTGTTTTTT